The rows below give T cell receptor beta chains drawn from one sample of a study of radiation and T cells in renal cell carcinoma. Libraries were prepared by immunoSEQ multiplex PCR; TCRdb keeps only in-frame clonotypes and omits some of them. The sample has 95,000 to 150,000 clones, around 80% seen once. The sequences come from blood, collected from a patient whose treatment included radiotherapy and nephrectomy. All receptors derive from a woman aged 60-70 years with renal cell carcinoma. Both conserved end residues are trimmed from each CDR3. Each record gives: CDR3 protein, V gene, J gene, CDR3 length.

ASSLRENYEQY,TRBV27,TRBJ2-7,11
ASTDPRRETQY,TRBV5-4,TRBJ2-5,11
ASSGGAASEAF,TRBV5-1,TRBJ1-1,11
ASSLAPDRGQGNTIY,TRBV7-6,TRBJ1-3,15
SLRQVVTGTDTQY,TRBV29-1,TRBJ2-3,13
ASKQGTMNTEAF,TRBV2,TRBJ1-1,12
ASSSSSGRPADTQY,TRBV7-2,TRBJ2-3,14
ASTGQGDYFTEAF,TRBV28,TRBJ1-1,13
ASSLSGGEQY,TRBV27,TRBJ2-7,10
ASSGYRGEDYGYT,TRBV6-1,TRBJ1-2,13
ASSFSDTQY,TRBV11-2,TRBJ2-3,9
ASSPPSTRAEAF,TRBV18,TRBJ1-1,12
ASSLGKGLDNYGYT,TRBV5-4,TRBJ1-2,14
ASSPSYEQY,TRBV11-2,TRBJ2-7,9
ASSSVAGGNNEQF,TRBV5-4,TRBJ2-1,13
ASSPGTGGKNSPLH,TRBV5-1,TRBJ1-6,14
ASSLGHLNTEAF,TRBV7-2,TRBJ1-1,12
ASSQAAGQQETQY,TRBV14,TRBJ2-5,13
ASSVLGGPLH,TRBV9,TRBJ1-6,10
ASSLEGLKQY,TRBV7-2,TRBJ2-7,10
ASSLASDRIPYEQY,TRBV5-1,TRBJ2-7,14
ASSPGLILAKNIQY,TRBV28,TRBJ2-4,14
ASSVAGHTDTQY,TRBV5-1,TRBJ2-3,12
ASSVDPAGNTIY,TRBV9,TRBJ1-3,12
ASGFGSRGGNTIY,TRBV7-3,TRBJ1-3,13
ASSPGTFAEKLF,TRBV6-5,TRBJ1-4,12
ASSDRWPPNYGYT,TRBV6-5,TRBJ1-2,13
ASSLLAGGTDTQY,TRBV5-1,TRBJ2-3,13
ASGQGDPTEAF,TRBV10-3,TRBJ1-1,11
ASLPKGGNEQY,TRBV23-1,TRBJ2-7,11
ASSVGRGRGTYEQY,TRBV9,TRBJ2-7,14
ASSFPGQGTYEQY,TRBV19,TRBJ2-7,13
ASSLEDYPLYEQY,TRBV7-9,TRBJ2-7,13
ASRPRQGIYT,TRBV28,TRBJ1-2,10
ASSLDQGSVYGYT,TRBV11-2,TRBJ1-2,13
ASRTVGYT,TRBV6-5,TRBJ1-2,8
ASSLRPLPNEQY,TRBV21-1,TRBJ2-7,12
ASSLAVGSSYNEQF,TRBV7-6,TRBJ2-1,14
AWQRESYTDTQY,TRBV30,TRBJ2-3,12
ASRYNEQF,TRBV6-1,TRBJ2-1,8
ASSNPQGVVKNIQY,TRBV21-1,TRBJ2-4,14
ASASGSEQF,TRBV10-2,TRBJ2-1,9
ASSESPLRNTIY,TRBV6-1,TRBJ1-3,12
ASSPGRAIYEQY,TRBV14,TRBJ2-7,12
ASSMPDGAKNIQY,TRBV19,TRBJ2-4,13
ASSLVGGGAESIQY,TRBV7-2,TRBJ2-4,14
ASRANRGFGETQY,TRBV27,TRBJ2-5,13
AWTPVRALLEPYEQY,TRBV30,TRBJ2-7,15
AISESPRYGYT,TRBV10-3,TRBJ1-2,11
ASTRGFLAGETGTDTQY,TRBV2,TRBJ2-3,17
ASSSAGTSGNTIY,TRBV5-1,TRBJ1-3,13